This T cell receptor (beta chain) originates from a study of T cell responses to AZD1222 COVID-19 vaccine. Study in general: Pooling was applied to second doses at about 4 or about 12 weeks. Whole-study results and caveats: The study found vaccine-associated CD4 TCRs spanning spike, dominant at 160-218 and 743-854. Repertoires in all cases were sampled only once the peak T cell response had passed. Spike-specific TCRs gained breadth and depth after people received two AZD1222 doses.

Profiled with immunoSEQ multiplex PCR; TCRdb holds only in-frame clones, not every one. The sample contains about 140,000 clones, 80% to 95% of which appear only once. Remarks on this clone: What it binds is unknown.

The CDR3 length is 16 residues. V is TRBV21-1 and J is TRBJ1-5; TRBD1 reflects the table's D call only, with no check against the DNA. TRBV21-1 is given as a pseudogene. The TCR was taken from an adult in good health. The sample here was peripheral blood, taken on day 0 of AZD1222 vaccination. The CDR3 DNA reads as TGTGCCAGCAGCAAAGAAGGTTACAGGACAGATCAGCCCCAGCATTTT. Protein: CASSKEGYRTDQPQHF.